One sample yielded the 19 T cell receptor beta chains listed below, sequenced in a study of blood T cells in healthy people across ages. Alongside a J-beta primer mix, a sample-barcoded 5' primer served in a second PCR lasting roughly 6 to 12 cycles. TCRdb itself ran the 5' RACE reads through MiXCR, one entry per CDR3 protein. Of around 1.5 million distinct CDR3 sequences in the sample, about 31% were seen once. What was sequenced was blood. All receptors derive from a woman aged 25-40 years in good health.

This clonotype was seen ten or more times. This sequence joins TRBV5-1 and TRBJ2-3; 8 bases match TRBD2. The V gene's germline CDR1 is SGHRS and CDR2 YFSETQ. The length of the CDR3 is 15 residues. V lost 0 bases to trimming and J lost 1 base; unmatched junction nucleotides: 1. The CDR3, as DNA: TGCGCCAGCAGCTTGGAACTAGCGGGCACAGATACGCAGTATTTT. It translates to CASSLELAGTDTQYF. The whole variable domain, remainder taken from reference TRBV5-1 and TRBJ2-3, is KAGVTQTPRYLIKTRGQQVTLSCSPISGHRSVSWYQQTPGQGLQFLFEYFSETQRNKGNFPGRFSGRQFSNSRSEMNVSTLELGDSALYLCASSLELAGTDTQYFGPGTRLTVL.

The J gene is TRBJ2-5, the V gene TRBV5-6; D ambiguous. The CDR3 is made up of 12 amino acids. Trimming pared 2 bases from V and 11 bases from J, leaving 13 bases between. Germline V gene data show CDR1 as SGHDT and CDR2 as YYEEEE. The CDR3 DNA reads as TGTGCCAGCAGCTTAGGCTTCACCGTGCAGTACTTC. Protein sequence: CASSLGFTVQYF.

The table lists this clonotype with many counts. The CDR3 DNA reads TGTGCCAGCAGTTACTCACCTAGCGGGAGATCACAAGAGACCCAGTACTTC. It codes for CASSYSPSGRSQETQYF. V usage is TRBV6-5 and J usage is TRBJ2-5; 10 bases map to TRBD2. The CDR3 runs to 17 residues. Germline assignment: CDR1 MNHEY and CDR2 SVGAGI. V lost 0 bases to trimming and J lost 2 bases; unmatched junction nucleotides: 6.

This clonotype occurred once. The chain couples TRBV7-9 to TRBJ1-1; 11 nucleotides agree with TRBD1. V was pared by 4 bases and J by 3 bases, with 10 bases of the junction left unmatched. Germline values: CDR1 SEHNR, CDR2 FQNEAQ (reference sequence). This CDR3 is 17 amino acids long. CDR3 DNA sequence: TGTGCCAGCAGCTCCCTTGGACAGGGGGCGGGGGACACTGAAGCTTTCTTT. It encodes CASSSLGQGAGDTEAFF. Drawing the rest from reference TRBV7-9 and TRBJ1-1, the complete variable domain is DTGVSQNPRHKITKRGQNVTFRCDPISEHNRLYWYRQTLGQGPEFLTYFQNEAQLEKSRLLSDRFSAERPKGSFSTLEIQRTEQGDSAMYLCASSSLGQGAGDTEAFFGQGTRLTVV.

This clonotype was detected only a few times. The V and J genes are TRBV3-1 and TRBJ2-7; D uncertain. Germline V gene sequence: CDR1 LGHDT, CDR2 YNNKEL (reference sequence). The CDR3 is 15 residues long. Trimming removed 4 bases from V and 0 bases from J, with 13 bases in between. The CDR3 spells CASSRGGPSSYEQYF. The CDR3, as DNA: TGTGCCAGCAGCCGAGGCGGACCAAGCTCCTACGAGCAGTACTTC.

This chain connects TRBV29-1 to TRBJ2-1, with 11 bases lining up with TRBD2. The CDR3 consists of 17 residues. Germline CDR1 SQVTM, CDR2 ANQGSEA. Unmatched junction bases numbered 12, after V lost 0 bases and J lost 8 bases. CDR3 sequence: CSVEDQLTSGRIDEQFF. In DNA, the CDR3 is TGCAGCGTTGAAGATCAACTTACTAGCGGGAGAATCGATGAGCAGTTCTTC.

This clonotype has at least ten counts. The CDR3 DNA reads TGTGCCAGCAGCCCGGGACAGGCTCTAGAGCAGTACTTC. It encodes CASSPGQALEQYF. The chain recombines TRBV12-3 or TRBV12-4 with TRBJ2-7, with 8 bases identical to TRBD1. With V trimmed by 6 bases and J by 7 bases, 8 bases remained unmatched. This CDR3 has 13 amino acids.

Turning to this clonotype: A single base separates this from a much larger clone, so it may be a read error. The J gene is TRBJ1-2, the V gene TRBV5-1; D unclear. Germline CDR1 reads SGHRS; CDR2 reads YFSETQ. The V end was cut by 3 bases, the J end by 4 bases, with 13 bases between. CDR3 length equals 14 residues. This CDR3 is CASSWAASSYGYTF. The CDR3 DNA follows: TGCGCCAGCAGCTGGGCAGCGTCCAGCTATGGCTACACCTTC.

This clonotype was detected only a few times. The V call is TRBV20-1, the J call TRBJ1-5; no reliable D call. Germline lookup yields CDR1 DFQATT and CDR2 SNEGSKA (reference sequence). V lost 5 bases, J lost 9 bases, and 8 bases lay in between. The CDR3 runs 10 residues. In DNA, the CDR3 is TGCAGTGCTGGAAGGGTGCCCCAGCATTTT. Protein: CSAGRVPQHF.

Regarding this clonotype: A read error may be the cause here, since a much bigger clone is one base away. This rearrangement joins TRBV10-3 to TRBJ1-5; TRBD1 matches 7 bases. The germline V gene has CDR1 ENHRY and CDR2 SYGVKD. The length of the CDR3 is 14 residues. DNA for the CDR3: TGTGCCATCAGCTCGACAGGGAGCAATCAGCCCCGGCATTTT. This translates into CAISSTGSNQPRHF.

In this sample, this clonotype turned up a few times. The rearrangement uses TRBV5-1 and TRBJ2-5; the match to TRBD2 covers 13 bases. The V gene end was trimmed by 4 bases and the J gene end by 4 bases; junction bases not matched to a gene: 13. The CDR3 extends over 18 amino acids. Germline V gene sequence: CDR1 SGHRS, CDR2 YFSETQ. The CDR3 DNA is TGCGCCAGCAGCCTATCCCGGACTAGCGGGGGAGGGAGAGAGACCCAGTACTTC. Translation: CASSLSRTSGGGRETQYF.

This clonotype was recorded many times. The CDR3 region is CSVDPDLNTEAFF. CDR3 coding DNA: TGCAGCGTTGACCCAGATCTGAACACTGAAGCTTTCTTT. The gene calls are TRBV29-1 and TRBJ1-1; D uncertain. The V end was cut by 3 bases, the J end by 0 bases, with 8 bases between. CDR1 SQVTM and CDR2 ANQGSEA come from the germline V gene. The CDR3 runs to 13 residues.

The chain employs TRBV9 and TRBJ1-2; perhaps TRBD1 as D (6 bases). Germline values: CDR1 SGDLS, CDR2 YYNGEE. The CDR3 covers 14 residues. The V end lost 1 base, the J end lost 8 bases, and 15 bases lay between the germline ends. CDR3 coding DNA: TGTGCCAGCAGCGTAACGGGAAAGGGGACAGGCTACACCTTC. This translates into CASSVTGKGTGYTF. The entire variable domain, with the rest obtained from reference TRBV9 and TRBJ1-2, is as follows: DSGVTQTPKHLITATGQRVTLRCSPRSGDLSVYWYQQSLDQGLQFLIQYYNGEERAKGNILERFSAQQFPDLHSELNLSSLELGDSALYFCASSVTGKGTGYTFGSGTRLTVV.

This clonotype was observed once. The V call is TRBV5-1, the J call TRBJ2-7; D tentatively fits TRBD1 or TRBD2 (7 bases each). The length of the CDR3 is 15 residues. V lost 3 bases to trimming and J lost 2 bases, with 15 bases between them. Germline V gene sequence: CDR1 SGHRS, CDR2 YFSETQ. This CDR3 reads CASSWGGGQTYEQYF. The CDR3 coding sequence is TGCGCCAGCAGCTGGGGGGGGGGACAGACCTACGAGCAGTACTTC.

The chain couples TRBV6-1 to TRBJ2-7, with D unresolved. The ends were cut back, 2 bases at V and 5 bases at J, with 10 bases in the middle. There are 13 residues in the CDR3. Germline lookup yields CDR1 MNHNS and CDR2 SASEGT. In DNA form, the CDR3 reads TGTGCCAGCAGTGAAAGTGGTCCCGACGAGCAGTACTTC. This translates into CASSESGPDEQYF.

DNA of the CDR3: TGTGCCAGCAGTTTGGACAGTGTATACTATGGCTACACCTTC. Protein product: CASSLDSVYYGYTF. The V call is TRBV28, the J call TRBJ1-2; the D gene is possibly TRBD1 (6 bases). CDR1 is MDHEN, CDR2 SYDVKM, per germline. Trimming cost V 3 bases and J 3 bases, with 11 bases left between them. The CDR3 length is 14 residues.

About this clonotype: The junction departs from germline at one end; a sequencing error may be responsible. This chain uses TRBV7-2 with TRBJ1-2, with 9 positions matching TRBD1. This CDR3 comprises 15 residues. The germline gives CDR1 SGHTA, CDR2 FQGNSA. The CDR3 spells CASGLAQGANYGYTF. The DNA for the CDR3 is TGTGCCAGCGGCTTAGCACAGGGGGCAAACTATGGCTACACCTTC.

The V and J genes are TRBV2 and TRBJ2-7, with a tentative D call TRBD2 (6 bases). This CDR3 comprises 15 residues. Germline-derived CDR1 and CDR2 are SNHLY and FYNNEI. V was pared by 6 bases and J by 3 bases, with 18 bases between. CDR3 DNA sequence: TGTGCCAGCAGGGGATCCGGGACTCGAAACTACGAGCAGTACTTC. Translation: CASRGSGTRNYEQYF.

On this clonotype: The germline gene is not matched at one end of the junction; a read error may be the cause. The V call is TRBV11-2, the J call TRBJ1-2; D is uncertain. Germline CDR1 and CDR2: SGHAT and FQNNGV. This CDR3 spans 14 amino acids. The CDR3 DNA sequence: TGTGCCAGCGGCTTAGTAGTGGGAAACTATGGCTACACCTTC. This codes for CASGLVVGNYGYTF.